This passage covers 2 T cell receptor beta chains from one sample sequenced in a study of HIV-infected patients and healthy controls. Around 450 ng RNA was reverse transcribed with alpha and beta constant-region primers. Each of the alpha and beta chains got its own library through chain-specific third strand synthesis with indices. TCRdb re-analysed the 5' RACE reads in MiXCR, keeping a single row per CDR3 protein. The sample holds under 20,000 distinct CDR3 sequences, about 5% seen once. Whole blood was used without fractionation, so all unsorted peripheral T cells were included. The material sequenced was blood. The origin of the receptors is an adult in good health.

This clonotype has at least ten counts. V gene TRBV20-1 combines with J gene TRBJ2-1; TRBD2 is a possible D gene (5 bases). Germline-derived CDR1 and CDR2 are DFQATT and SNEGSKA (reference sequence). With 0 bases removed from V and 8 bases from J, the gap between germline ends came to 20 bases. The CDR3 consists of 16 residues. This CDR3 is CSARELREPTLDEQFF. The CDR3, as DNA: TGCAGTGCTAGAGAACTCCGGGAACCTACACTCGATGAGCAGTTCTTC.

This clonotype was seen at least ten times. The chain uses TRBV12-3 or TRBV12-4 and TRBJ1-2, with 7 bases that match TRBD1. V trimming: 5 bases; J trimming: 5 bases; junction bases outside the gene matches: 8. The length of the CDR3 is 14 residues. CDR3 sequence reads: CASSRRQGRYGYTF. For the CDR3, the DNA is TGTGCCAGCAGTAGAAGACAGGGTCGGTATGGCTACACCTTC.